This section outlines one T cell receptor (beta chain) sequence together with its context. This clone's antigen is unknown. Base qualities were left out, and no much larger clone turns up one base away. Patients were selected for having adequate residual fresh-frozen tumor tissue and more than two years of available survival data. Although molecular status otherwise differed among the glioblastoma patients, no patient had an isocitrate dehydrogenase mutation. PBMC were collected before vaccination, two weeks after the third vaccination, and at tumor progression when it occurred. Genomic DNA was extracted with the Qiagen DNeasy Blood extraction Kit. The data belong to a study of glioma-infiltrating T cells after dendritic cell vaccination (dated by TCRdb to the mid-2010s). About the full investigation: A cohort of roughly 15 glioblastoma patients from Phase I and II dendritic cell vaccination trials was included, of whom 9 were newly diagnosed and 6 had recurrent disease. Patients received autologous tumor lysate-pulsed dendritic cell vaccination between about 2002 and 2012. The vaccine was prepared from monocyte-derived dendritic cells that were cultured for seven to eight days with IL-4 and GM-CSF and then pulsed overnight with autologous tumor lysate. Each patient got three intradermal injections of the dendritic cell vaccine, spaced at biweekly intervals, in the arm below the axilla. In glioblastoma patients vaccinated with dendritic cells, deep sequencing of TCR beta CDR3 regions served to measure tumor-infiltrating lymphocyte content and to compare repertoires between tumor and blood. TCR sequencing metrics, including TIL content and tumor-blood repertoire overlap, were correlated with survival after dendritic cell vaccination.

The CDR3, cysteine through phenylalanine, is 14 amino acids long. CDR3 DNA only is kept here, 42 bases in frame from base 1. V and J are trimmed by 5 bases and 4 bases, and the gene matches miss 7 bases of the junction. CDR1 MNHNS and CDR2 SASEGT were looked up in the germline V gene. The immunoSEQ assay amplified TCRB CDR3 regions from approximately 2 micrograms of genomic DNA, or from all available DNA when less than that amount was available. For multiplex PCR, 60 forward primers for TCR V beta segments and 13 reverse primers for J beta segments were used. Synthetic control templates were spiked into each sample at limiting dilution to estimate reads per starting template. Sequencing produced 87 bp reads on the Illumina HiSeq System. Processing in the source paper ran as follows. To remove PCR and sequencing errors, closely related sequences were merged with a nearest neighbor algorithm. TCR overlap was measured as the percentage of unique tumor TCR beta sequences also present in the same patient's peripheral blood. TCRdb re-hosts the immuneACCESS table, in-frame sequences only. Its copies lack some clones; in the studies checked, an unresolved V gene accounts for under half of them, and the cause for the rest is not known. V and J calls and clone size are as listed in that table; D and trimming were resolved from the DNA. The sample records over 90,000 clones, 80% to 90% of which are singletons. Of the sample, 12% falls within the top ten clones.

General findings and caveats noted by the study authors: After dendritic cell vaccination, a higher estimated pretreatment TIL content predicted longer time to progression and longer overall survival. The cohort was small and heterogeneous, only a few patients had full blood and tumor sets, and even fewer had initial-recurrent tumor pairs. The TCR overlap response model with three groups was called speculative and said to need prospective validation. TCR clonality showed no direct relationship with survival, which suggests that a diverse polyclonal response may be important.

This sequence was found in a human donor with glioblastoma. The sequences come from blood, collected before dendritic cell vaccination. The chain joins TRBV6-1 to TRBJ1-2, with TRBD1 matching 7 junction bases. The nucleotides are TGTGCCAGCAGTCCAACAGGGGTGGGCTATGGCTACACCTTC. The resulting protein is CASSPTGVGYGYTF.